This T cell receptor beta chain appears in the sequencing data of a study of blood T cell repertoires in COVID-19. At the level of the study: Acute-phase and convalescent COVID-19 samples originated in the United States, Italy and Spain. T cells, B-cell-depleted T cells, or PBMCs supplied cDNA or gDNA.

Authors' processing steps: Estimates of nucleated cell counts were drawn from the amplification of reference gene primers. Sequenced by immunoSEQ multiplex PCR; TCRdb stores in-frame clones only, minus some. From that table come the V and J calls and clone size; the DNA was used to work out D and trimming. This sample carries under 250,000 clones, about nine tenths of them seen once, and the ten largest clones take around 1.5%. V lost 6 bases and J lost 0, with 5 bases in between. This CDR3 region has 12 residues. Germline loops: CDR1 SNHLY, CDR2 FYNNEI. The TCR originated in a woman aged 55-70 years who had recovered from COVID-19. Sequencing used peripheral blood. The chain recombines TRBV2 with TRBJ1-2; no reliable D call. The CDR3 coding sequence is TGTGCCAGCAGGCTATCTAACTATGGCTACACCTTC. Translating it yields CASRLSNYGYTF. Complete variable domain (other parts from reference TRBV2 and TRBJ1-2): EPEVTQTPSHQVTQMGQEVILRCVPISNHLYFYWYRQILGQKVEFLVSFYNNEISEKSEIFDDQFSVERPDGSNFTLKIRSTKLEDSAMYFCASRLSNYGYTFGSGTRLTVV.